Here is one T cell receptor beta chain with its context. Its antigen is still unknown. The PCR contained 60 Vbeta and 13 Jbeta primers. Profiling relied on immunoSEQ multiplex PCR, and the TCRdb table lists in-frame clones only, not all of them. The profile shows about 200,000 clones, 75% to 85% of them singletons. The data were taken from a study of cytomegalovirus exposure and HLA in healthy donors. Study findings and constraints: Later analysis revealed greater clonal expansion in HLA-associated TCR beta chains than in equally common others.

Germline V gives CDR1 SGHTA, CDR2 FQGNSA. Between the trimmed V and J ends, which lost 5 bases and 0 bases, there was a span of 8 bases. There are 14 residues in the CDR3. The gene calls are TRBV7-2 and TRBJ1-3; no clear D. The specimen sequenced was PBMCs. This sequence originates from a girl aged 5-17 years in good health and CMV-seropositive. CDR3 in amino acids: CASSGAVSGNTIYF. In DNA, the CDR3 is TGTGCCAGCAGCGGAGCGGTCTCTGGAAACACCATATATTTT. Variable domain in full (rest from reference TRBV7-2 and TRBJ1-3): GAGVSQSPSNKVTEKGKDVELRCDPISGHTALYWYRQSLGQGLEFLIYFQGNSAPDKSGLPSDRFSAERTGGSVSTLTIQRTQQEDSAVYLCASSGAVSGNTIYFGEGSWLTVV.